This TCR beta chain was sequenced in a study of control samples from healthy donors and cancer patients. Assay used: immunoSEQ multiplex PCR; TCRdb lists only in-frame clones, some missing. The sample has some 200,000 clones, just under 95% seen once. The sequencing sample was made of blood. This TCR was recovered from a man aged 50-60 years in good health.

This CDR3 reads CASSNSPDSNQPQHF. The DNA of the CDR3 is TGTGCCAGCTCAAACTCGCCAGATAGCAATCAGCCCCAGCATTTT. This sequence joins TRBV18 and TRBJ1-5; D gene unclear. This CDR3 region has 15 residues. V lost 5 bases and J 0 bases, leaving 11 bases between the germline ends. CDR1 and CDR2 (germline): KGHSH, LQKENI.